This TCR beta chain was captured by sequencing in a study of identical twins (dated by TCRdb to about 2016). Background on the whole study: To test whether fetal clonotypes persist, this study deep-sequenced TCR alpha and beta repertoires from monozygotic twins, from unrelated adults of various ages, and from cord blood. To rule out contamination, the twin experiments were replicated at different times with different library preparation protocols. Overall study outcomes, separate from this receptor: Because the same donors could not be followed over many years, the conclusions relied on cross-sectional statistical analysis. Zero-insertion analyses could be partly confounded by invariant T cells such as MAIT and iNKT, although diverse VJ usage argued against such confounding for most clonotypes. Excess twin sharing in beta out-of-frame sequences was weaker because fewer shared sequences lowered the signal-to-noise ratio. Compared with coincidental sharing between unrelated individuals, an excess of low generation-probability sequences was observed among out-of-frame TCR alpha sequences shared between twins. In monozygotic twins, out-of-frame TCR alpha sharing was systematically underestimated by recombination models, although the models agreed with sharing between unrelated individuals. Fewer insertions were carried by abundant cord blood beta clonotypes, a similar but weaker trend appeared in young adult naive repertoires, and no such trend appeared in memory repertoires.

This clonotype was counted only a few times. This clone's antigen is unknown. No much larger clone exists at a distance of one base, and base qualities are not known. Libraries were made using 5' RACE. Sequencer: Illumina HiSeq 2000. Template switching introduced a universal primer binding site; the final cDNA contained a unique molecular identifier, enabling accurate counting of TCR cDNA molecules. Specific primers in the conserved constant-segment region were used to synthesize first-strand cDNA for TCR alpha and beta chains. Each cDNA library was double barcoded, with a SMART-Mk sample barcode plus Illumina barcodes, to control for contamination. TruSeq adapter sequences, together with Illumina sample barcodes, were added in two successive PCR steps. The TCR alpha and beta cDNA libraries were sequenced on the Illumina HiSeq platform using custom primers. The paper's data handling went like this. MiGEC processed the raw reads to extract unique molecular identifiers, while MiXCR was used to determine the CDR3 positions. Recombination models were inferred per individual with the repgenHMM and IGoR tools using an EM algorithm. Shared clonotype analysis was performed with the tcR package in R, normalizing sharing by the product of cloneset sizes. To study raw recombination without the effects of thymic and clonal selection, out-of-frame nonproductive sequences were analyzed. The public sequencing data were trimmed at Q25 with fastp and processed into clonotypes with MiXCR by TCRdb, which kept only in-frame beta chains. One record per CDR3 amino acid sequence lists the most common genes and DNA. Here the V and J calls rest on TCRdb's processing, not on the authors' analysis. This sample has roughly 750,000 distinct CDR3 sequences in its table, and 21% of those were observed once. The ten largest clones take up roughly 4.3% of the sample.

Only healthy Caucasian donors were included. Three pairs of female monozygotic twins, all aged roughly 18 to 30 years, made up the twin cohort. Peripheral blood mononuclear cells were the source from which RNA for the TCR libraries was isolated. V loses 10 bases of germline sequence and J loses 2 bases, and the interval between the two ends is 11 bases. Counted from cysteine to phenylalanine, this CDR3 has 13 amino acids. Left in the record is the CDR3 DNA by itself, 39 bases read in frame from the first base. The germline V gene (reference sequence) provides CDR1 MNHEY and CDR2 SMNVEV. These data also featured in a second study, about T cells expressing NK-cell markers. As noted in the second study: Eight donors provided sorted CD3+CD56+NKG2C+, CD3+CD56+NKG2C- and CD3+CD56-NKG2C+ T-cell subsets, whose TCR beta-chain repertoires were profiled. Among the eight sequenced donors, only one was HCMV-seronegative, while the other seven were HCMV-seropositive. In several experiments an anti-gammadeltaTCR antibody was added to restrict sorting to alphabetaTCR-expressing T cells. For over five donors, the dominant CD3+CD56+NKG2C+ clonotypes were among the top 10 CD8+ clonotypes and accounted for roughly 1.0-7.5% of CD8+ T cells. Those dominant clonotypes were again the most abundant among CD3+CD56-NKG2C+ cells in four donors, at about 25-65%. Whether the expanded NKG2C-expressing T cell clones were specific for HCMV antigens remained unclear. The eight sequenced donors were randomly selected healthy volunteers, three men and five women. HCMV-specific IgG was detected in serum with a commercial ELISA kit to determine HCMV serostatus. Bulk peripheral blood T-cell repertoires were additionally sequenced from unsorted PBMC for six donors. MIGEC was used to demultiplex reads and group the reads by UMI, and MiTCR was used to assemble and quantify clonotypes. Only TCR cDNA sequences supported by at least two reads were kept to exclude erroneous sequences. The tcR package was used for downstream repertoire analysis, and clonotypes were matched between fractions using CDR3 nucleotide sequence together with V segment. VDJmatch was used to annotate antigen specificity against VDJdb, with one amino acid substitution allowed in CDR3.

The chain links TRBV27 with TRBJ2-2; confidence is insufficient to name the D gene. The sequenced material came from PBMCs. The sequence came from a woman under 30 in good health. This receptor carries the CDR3 CATRPDNTGELFF. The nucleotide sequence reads TGTGCCACCCGACCCGATAACACCGGGGAGCTGTTTTTT.